The 21 T cell receptor beta chains below were found in one sample sequenced in a study of T cells in women clearing cervical HPV infection. This table comes from immunoSEQ multiplex PCR, and its TCRdb copy is limited to in-frame clones, with some not included. The repertoire table contains 25,000 to 35,000 clones. Sequenced sample: blood buffy coat. The receptors stem from a woman between 18 and 70 years old with a cervical HPV16 infection that either progressed to CIN3+ or cleared (not recorded which).

Note on this clone: The DNA ends 3 residues before the CDR3 does, and the rest of the CDR3 is filled in from the germline J gene. V usage is TRBV7-3 and J usage is TRBJ2-3; 15 bases line up with TRBD2. V shed 5 bases, J shed 1 base, and the junction held 4 bases outside the gene matches. Germline CDR1 and CDR2: SGHTA and FQGTGA. CDR3 length equals 17 residues. The CDR3 DNA, read in part, is TGTGCCAGCAGCAAGGGACTAGCGGGAGGAGGCACAGATACG. Its translation is CASSKGLAGGGTDT. The full CDR3 protein reads CASSKGLAGGGTDTQYF. Using reference TRBV7-3 and TRBJ2-3 for the parts outside the CDR3, the full variable domain is GAGVSQTPSNKVTEKGKYVELRCDPISGHTALYWYRQSLGQGPEFLIYFQGTGAADDSGLPNDRFFAVRPEGSVSTLKIQRTERGDSAVYLCASSKGLAGGGTDTQYFGPGTRLTVL.

As regards this clone: Read coverage stops 3 residues before the CDR3 terminus; the germline J gene supplies the remainder. V gene TRBV2 combines with J gene TRBJ2-2, with D unresolved. The length of the CDR3 is 11 residues. V was trimmed by 6 bases and J by 10 bases, leaving 9 bases between them. Germline lookup yields CDR1 SNHLY and CDR2 FYNNEI. Partial CDR3 DNA: TGTGCCAGCAGGCCCTGGCCGGAG. Translating gives CASRPWPE. The full CDR3 protein is CASRPWPELFF.

Comments on this clone: The read halts 3 residues ahead of the CDR3 end, with the missing end drawn from the germline J gene. V is TRBV19 and J is TRBJ1-2, with no clear D. The CDR3 has 18 amino acids. CDR1 and CDR2 from the germline V gene are LNHDA and SQIVND (reference sequence). This chain's CDR3 is CASSSETSGRARRDTYTF. Partial CDR3 DNA: TGTGCCAGTAGTTCCGAAACTAGCGGGAGGGCCCGGAGAGATACC.

Remarks on this clone: The read comes to an end 3 residues before the CDR3 does, leaving the germline J gene to fill in the end. V is TRBV14 and J is TRBJ2-1; TRBD2 might be the D (7 bases). The ends were cut back, 4 bases at V and 1 base at J, with 20 bases in the middle. This CDR3 spans 18 amino acids. Germline CDR1 and CDR2: SGHDN and FVKESK. The CDR3 loop reads CASSPLGGGGESYNEQFF. The sequenced part of the CDR3 DNA is TGTGCCAGCAGCCCCTTGGGAGGGGGAGGTGAGTCCTACAATGAG.

Comments on this clone: A junction end diverges from the germline sequence, so it may reflect a read error. The read falls 3 residues short of the CDR3 end, and the missing part is taken from the germline J gene. The same CDR3 arises from other DNA sequences in this sample as well. The V and J genes are TRBV30 and TRBJ1-2, with unresolved D. Germline CDR1 is GTSNPN and CDR2 is SVGIG (reference sequence). This CDR3 is built from 12 residues. The CDR3: CAWSTGIYGYTF. CDR3 bases read: TGTGCCTGGAGTACTGGTATCTATGGT.

In the case of this clone: The read ends 3 residues shy of where the CDR3 ends; the end is completed using the germline J gene. V usage is TRBV10-3 and J usage is TRBJ2-1, with TRBD1 matching over 8 bases. Losses at the gene ends were 4 bases for V and 0 bases for J; bases not matched to a gene: 8. This CDR3 has 17 amino acids. Looked up from germline, CDR1 is ENHRY and CDR2 is SYGVKD. The CDR3 loop is CAISGQGAGSSYNEQFF. CDR3 DNA, as far as it was read: TGTGCCATCAGTGGTCAGGGGGCTGGCTCCTCCTACAATGAG.

As concerns this clone: The DNA ends 3 residues before the CDR3 does, and the rest of the CDR3 is filled in from the germline J gene. V gene TRBV13 combines with J gene TRBJ2-5; D ambiguous. V gave up 3 bases and J gave up 2 bases, with 7 bases separating them. Germline CDR1 is PRHDT and CDR2 is FYEKMQ (reference sequence). The CDR3 runs to 13 residues. CDR3 amino acids: CASSLKQQETQYF. The sequenced part of the CDR3 DNA is TGTGCCAGCAGCTTGAAACAGCAAGAGACC.

Of note for this clone: The DNA ends 3 residues before the CDR3 does, and the rest of the CDR3 is filled in from the germline J gene. This sequence joins TRBV19 and TRBJ2-7, with D possibly being TRBD2 (6 bases). The ends were cut back, 7 bases at V and 0 bases at J, with 13 bases in the middle. Looked up from germline, CDR1 is LNHDA and CDR2 is SQIVND (reference sequence). CDR3 length: 14 amino acids. The CDR3 bases that were read are TGTGCCAGTACTCTATCCGGGGGCTCCTACGAG. Encoded protein: CASTLSGGSYE. In full, the CDR3 is CASTLSGGSYEQYF.

In the case of this clone: The read is 3 residues too short to cover the CDR3 end, so that end is filled in from the germline J gene. The chain is built from TRBV5-1 and TRBJ2-3; maybe TRBD2 (5 bases). Germline CDR1 SGHRS, CDR2 YFSETQ. The CDR3 runs 16 residues. V lost 0 bases to trimming and J lost 2 bases, with 13 bases between them. The CDR3 is CASSLGGFSSTDTQYF. The sequenced CDR3 bases are TGCGCCAGCAGCTTGGGAGGGTTCAGTTCCACAGATACG.

On this clone itself: The CDR3 goes on 3 residues after the read ends, and that part is filled in from the germline J gene. The gene calls are TRBV13 and TRBJ2-2, with 8 bases aligning to TRBD2. The CDR3 length is 17 residues. Per the germline V gene, CDR1 is PRHDT and CDR2 is FYEKMQ (reference sequence). V lost 5 bases and J lost 7; bases outside the gene matches: 15. The DNA read from the CDR3 is TGTGCCAGCAGCCCCGGACTAGCTGGGTTAGAGGACGGGGAG. As protein: CASSPGLAGLEDGE. The CDR3, in full, reads CASSPGLAGLEDGELFF.

Concerning this clone: Read coverage stops 3 residues before the CDR3 terminus; the germline J gene supplies the remainder. This chain joins TRBV2 and TRBJ2-1; tentative D call: TRBD1 (5 bases). Looked up from germline, CDR1 is SNHLY and CDR2 is FYNNEI. Trimming took 11 bases from V and 5 from J, leaving 19 bases between them. The CDR3 length is 14 residues. The part of the CDR3 DNA that was read is TGTGCCGGCTCACAGGACGATGGAAACAATGAG. It specifies CAGSQDDGNNE. The whole CDR3 sequence is CAGSQDDGNNEQFF.

Turning to this clone: Read data end 3 residues before the CDR3 end; the end is taken from the germline J gene. The genes are TRBV7-6 and TRBJ1-5; 8 bases line up with TRBD1. This CDR3 region has 16 residues. CDR1 is SGHVS and CDR2 is FNYEAQ in the germline V gene. J was trimmed by 7 bases and V by 1 base; bases with no gene match: 9. The CDR3 DNA, read in part, is TGTGCCAGCAGCTTAGGGGGACGACAGGGGCACCAGCCC. Protein product: CASSLGGRQGHQP. The entire CDR3 reads CASSLGGRQGHQPQHF.

Worth noting for this clone: The read ends 3 residues early relative to the CDR3; the germline J gene fills the gap. The genes are TRBV19 and TRBJ2-6, with D maybe TRBD1 (5 bases). The CDR3 contains 15 residues. Germline CDR1 and CDR2: LNHDA and SQIVND (reference sequence). Between the trimmed V and J ends, which lost 6 bases and 4 bases, there was a span of 13 bases. The CDR3 sequence: CASRQDSAGANVLTF. The DNA read from the CDR3 is TGTGCCAGTAGACAGGATTCGGCCGGGGCCAACGTC.

Incomplete CDR3 DNA: TGTGCCAGCAGCTCCCGACTAGCGGGTGATTACGAC. Its translation: CASSSRLAGDYD. The whole CDR3 protein reads CASSSRLAGDYDYTF. The chain combines TRBV7-2 with TRBJ1-2, with D unresolved. The read comes to an end 3 residues before the CDR3 does, leaving the germline J gene to fill in the end. The CDR3 covers 15 residues. The germline gives CDR1 SGHTA, CDR2 FQGNSA.

Worth noting for this clone: Read data end 3 residues before the CDR3 end; the end is taken from the germline J gene. The chain employs TRBV6-2 or TRBV6-3 and TRBJ2-7, with D possibly TRBD2 on 5 matching bases. Trimming left V 3 bases short and J 1 base short, with 10 bases between. This CDR3 is 14 amino acids long. CDR1 and CDR2 from the germline V gene are MNHEY and SVGEGT. The covered CDR3 bases are TGTGCCAGCAGTTATGTCGGCGGGTCCTACGAG. Amino acid sequence: CASSYVGGSYE. The whole CDR3 sequence reads CASSYVGGSYEQYF.

A remark on this clone: The CDR3 goes on 3 residues after the read ends, and that part is filled in from the germline J gene. The genes are TRBV20-1 and TRBJ1-2; weak D call: TRBD1 (6 bases). The CDR3 spans 15 residues. Germline V gives CDR1 DFQATT, CDR2 SNEGSKA (reference sequence). The ends were cut back, 2 bases at V and 2 bases at J, with 15 bases in the middle. The CDR3 here is CSARQEGGGNYGYTF. CDR3 DNA, as far as it was read: TGCAGTGCTAGACAAGAGGGGGGGGGCAACTATGGC.

Worth noting for this clone: The read gets to within 3 residues of the CDR3 end, and the germline J gene fills in the rest. The rearrangement links TRBV20-1 to TRBJ1-2; D may be TRBD1 (6 bases). The CDR3 totals 17 residues. Germline V lookup: CDR1 DFQATT, CDR2 SNEGSKA (reference sequence). V was cut by 0 bases and J by 2 bases, with 19 bases left in between. The CDR3 bases that were read are TGCAGTGCTAGAGATAGGAAAGTAACAGGGTCGAACTATGGC. Amino acids: CSARDRKVTGSNYG. The full CDR3 protein is CSARDRKVTGSNYGYTF.

Turning to this clone: The missing CDR3 end, 3 residues past where the read stops, is filled in from the germline J gene. The genes are TRBV5-1 and TRBJ2-1, with 9 bases that match TRBD2. V dropped 2 bases and J dropped 7; count of bases not matched to a gene: 1. The CDR3 totals 13 residues. Germline CDR1 reads SGHRS; CDR2 reads YFSETQ. The CDR3 loop is CASSLSGRNEQFF. The covered CDR3 bases are TGCGCCAGCAGCTTAAGCGGGAGGAATGAG.

The CDR3 loop reads CASAPREGDSNEQFF. The sequenced CDR3 bases are TGTGCCAGTGCCCCAAGGGAGGGGGATAGCAATGAG. The V and J genes are TRBV19 and TRBJ2-1, with D maybe TRBD2 (7 bases). The read ends 3 residues early relative to the CDR3; the germline J gene fills the gap. The V gene lost 8 bases and the J gene lost 6 bases, with 20 bases spanning the gap. Germline V CDR1 and CDR2: LNHDA, SQIVND (reference sequence). The CDR3 runs 15 residues.

As to this clone: The CDR3 goes on 3 residues after the read ends, and that part is filled in from the germline J gene. This chain connects TRBV20-1 to TRBJ2-7; tentative D call: TRBD2 (6 bases). This CDR3 has 14 residues. V was shortened by 1 base and J by 6 bases, with 16 bases between the two germline ends. Per germline, CDR1 DFQATT and CDR2 SNEGSKA (reference sequence). The sequenced CDR3 bases are TGCAGTGCTAGAGTAGCGGAGGGAGTCATCGAG. Protein: CSARVAEGVIE. The whole CDR3 protein reads CSARVAEGVIEQYF.

Worth noting for this clone: The read gets to within 3 residues of the CDR3 end, and the germline J gene fills in the rest. This rearrangement joins TRBV13 to TRBJ2-3; 9 bases fit TRBD2. The length of the CDR3 is 20 residues. Germline assignment: CDR1 PRHDT and CDR2 FYEKMQ (reference sequence). With V trimmed by 5 bases and J by 2 bases, 20 bases remained unmatched. CDR3 residues: CASSPPGWREGPHVTDTQYF. The CDR3 DNA, read in part, is TGTGCCAGCAGCCCCCCGGGCTGGCGGGAGGGCCCGCACGTCACAGATACG.